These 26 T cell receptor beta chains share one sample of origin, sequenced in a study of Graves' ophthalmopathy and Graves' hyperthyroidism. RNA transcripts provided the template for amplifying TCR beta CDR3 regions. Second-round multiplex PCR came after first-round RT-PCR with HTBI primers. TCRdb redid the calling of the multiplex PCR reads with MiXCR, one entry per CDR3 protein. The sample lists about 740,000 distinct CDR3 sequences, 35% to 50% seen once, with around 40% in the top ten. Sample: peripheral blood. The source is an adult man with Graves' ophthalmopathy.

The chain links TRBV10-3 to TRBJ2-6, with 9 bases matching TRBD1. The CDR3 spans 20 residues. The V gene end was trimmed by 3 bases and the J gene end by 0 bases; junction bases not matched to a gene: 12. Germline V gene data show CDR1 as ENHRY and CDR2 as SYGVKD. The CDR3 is CAISDMTGGRTSSGANVLTF. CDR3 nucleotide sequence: TGTGCCATCAGTGACATGACAGGGGGGAGAACGTCCTCTGGGGCCAACGTCCTGACTTTC.

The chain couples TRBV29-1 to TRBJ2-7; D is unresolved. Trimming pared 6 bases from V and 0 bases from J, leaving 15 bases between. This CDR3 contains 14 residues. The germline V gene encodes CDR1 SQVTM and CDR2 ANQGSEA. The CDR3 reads CSVLLLSSSYEQYF. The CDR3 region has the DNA TGCAGCGTCTTGCTACTATCGAGCTCCTACGAGCAGTACTTC.

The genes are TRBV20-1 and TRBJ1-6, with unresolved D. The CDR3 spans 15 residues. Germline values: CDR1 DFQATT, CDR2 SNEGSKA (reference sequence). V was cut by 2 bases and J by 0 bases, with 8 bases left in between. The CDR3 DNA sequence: TGCAGTGCTAGACGGCAGGTCTCCTATAATTCACCCCTCCACTTT. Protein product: CSARRQVSYNSPLHF.

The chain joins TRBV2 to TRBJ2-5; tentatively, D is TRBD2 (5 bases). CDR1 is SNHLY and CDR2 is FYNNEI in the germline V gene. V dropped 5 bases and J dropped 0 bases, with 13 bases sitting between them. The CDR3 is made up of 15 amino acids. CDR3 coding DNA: TGTGCCAGCAGTTCCCTGAGGGAGAACCAAGAGACCCAGTACTTC. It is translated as CASSSLRENQETQYF.

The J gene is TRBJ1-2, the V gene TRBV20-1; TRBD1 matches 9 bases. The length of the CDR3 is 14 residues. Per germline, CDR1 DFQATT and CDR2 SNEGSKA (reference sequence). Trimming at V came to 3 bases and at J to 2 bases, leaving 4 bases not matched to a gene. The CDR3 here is CSARGTGLNYGYTF. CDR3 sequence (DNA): TGCAGTGCTAGGGGGACAGGGCTGAACTATGGCTACACCTTC.

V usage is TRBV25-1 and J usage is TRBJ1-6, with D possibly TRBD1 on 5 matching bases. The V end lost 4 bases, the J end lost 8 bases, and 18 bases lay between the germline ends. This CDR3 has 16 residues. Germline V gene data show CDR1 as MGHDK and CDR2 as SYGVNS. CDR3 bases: TGTGCCAGCAGTGCTAGAGTCTCGGGGCGAGATTCACCCCTCCACTTT. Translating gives CASSARVSGRDSPLHF.

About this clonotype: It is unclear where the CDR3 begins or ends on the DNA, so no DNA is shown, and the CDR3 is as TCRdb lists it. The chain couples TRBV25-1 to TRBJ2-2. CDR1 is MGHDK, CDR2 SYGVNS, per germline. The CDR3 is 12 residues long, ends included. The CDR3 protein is CASSETVGSCFF.

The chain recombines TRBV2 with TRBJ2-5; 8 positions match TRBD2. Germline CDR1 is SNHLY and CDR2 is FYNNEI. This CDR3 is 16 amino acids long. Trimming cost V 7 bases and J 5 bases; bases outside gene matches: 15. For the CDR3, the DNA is TGTGCCAGCAAGACCGGGAGGGCCTTCGGACGGGAGACCCAGTACTTC. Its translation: CASKTGRAFGRETQYF.

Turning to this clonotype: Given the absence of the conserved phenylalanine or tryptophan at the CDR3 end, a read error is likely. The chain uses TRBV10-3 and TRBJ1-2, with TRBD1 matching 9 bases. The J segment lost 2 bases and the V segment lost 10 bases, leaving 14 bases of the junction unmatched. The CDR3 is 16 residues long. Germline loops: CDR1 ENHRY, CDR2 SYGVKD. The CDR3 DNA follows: TGTGCCAGCAGCTATTCAAGCGGACAGGGGAACTATGGCTACACCCTC. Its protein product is CASSYSSGQGNYGYTL.

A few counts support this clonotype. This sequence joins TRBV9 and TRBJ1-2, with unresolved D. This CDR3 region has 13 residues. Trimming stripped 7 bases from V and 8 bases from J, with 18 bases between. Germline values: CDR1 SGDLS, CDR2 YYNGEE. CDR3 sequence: CASSPTRQTGYTF. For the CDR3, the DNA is TGTGCCAGCTCACCAACTCGGCAAACGGGCTACACCTTC.

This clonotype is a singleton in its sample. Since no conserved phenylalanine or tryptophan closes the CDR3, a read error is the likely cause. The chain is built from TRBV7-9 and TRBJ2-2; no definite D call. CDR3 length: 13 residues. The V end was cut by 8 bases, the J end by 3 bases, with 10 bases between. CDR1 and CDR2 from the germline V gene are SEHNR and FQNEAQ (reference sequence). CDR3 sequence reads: CASSRSDTGELFS. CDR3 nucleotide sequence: TGTGCCAGCTCGAGGTCGGACACCGGGGAGCTGTTTTCT.

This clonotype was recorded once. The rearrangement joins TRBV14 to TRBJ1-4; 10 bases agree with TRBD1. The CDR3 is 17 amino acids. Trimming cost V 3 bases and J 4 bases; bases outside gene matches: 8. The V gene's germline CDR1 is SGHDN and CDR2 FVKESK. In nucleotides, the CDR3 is TGTGCCAGCAGCCACCAGACAGGGGGCGGTGTTAATGAAAAACTGTTTTTT. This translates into CASSHQTGGGVNEKLFF.

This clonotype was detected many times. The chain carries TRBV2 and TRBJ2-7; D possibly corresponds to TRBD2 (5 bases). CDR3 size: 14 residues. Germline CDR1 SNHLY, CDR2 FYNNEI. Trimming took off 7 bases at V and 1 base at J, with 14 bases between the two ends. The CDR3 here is CASNTGLESYEQYF. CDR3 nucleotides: TGTGCCAGCAACACCGGACTTGAGTCCTACGAGCAGTACTTC.

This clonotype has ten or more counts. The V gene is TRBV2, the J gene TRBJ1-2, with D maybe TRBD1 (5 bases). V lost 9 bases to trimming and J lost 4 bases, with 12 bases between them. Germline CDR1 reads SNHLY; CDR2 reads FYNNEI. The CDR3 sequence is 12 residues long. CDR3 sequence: CASSGRTYGYTF. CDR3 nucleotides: TGTGCCAGTTCGGGACGGACCTATGGCTACACCTTC.

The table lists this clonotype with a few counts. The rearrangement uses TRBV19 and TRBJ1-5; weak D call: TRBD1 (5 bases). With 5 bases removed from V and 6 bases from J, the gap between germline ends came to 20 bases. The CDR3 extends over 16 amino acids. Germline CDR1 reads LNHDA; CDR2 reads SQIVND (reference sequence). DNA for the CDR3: TGTGCCAGTAGTCGTGAAAAGGCTGCCGGGACTCAGCCCCAGCATTTT. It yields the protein CASSREKAAGTQPQHF. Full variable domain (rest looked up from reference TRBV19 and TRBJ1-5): DGGITQSPKYLFRKEGQNVTLSCEQNLNHDAMYWYRQDPGQGLRLIYYSQIVNDFQKGDIAEGYSVSREKKESFPLTVTSAQKNPTAFYLCASSREKAAGTQPQHFGDGTRLSIL.

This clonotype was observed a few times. In nucleotides, the CDR3 is TGTGCCAGCAGCTTCGGGGGACCGAACACTGAAGCTTTCTTT. The encoded protein is CASSFGGPNTEAFF. The rearrangement uses TRBV5-6 and TRBJ1-1; a possible D gene is TRBD1 (5 bases). Germline lookup yields CDR1 SGHDT and CDR2 YYEEEE. V lost 2 bases and J 1 base, leaving 9 bases between the germline ends. The CDR3 length is 14 residues.

CDR3 region: CASSKTTQRGNYGYTF. The CDR3 DNA reads TGTGCCAGCAGCAAGACAACACAAAGGGGGAACTATGGCTACACCTTC. The chain is built from TRBV7-9 and TRBJ1-2, with D perhaps TRBD1 (6 bases). CDR1 is SEHNR, CDR2 FQNEAQ, per germline (reference sequence). V lost 5 bases and J lost 2, with 18 bases in between. CDR3 length: 16 residues.

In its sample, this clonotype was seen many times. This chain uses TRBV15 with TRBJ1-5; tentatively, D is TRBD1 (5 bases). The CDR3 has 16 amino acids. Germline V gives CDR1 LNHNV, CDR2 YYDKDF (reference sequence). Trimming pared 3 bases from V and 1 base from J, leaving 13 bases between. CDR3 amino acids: CATSRGLKGSNQPQHF. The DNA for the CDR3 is TGTGCCACCAGCAGGGGTCTTAAGGGGAGCAATCAGCCCCAGCATTTT.

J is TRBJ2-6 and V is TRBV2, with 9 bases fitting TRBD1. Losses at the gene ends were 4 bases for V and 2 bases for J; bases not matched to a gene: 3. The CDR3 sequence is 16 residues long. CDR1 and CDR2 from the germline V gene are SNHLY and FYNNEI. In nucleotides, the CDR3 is TGTGCCAGCAGTGGGACAGGGGCAGCTGGGGCCAACGTCCTGACTTTC. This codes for CASSGTGAAGANVLTF.

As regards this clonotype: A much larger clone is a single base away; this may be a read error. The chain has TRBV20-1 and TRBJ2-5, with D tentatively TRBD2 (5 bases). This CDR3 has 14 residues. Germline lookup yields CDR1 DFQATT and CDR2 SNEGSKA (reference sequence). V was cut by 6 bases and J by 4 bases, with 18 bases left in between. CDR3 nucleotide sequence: TGCAGTGCCCTACCACTTAGCGCCGGAGAGACCCAGTACTTC. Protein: CSALPLSAGETQYF.

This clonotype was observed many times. The CDR3 bases are TGTGCCAGCAGCCCTTTTACAGGGGAGGGCACTGAAGCTTTCTTT. Its protein is CASSPFTGEGTEAFF. This chain connects TRBV7-9 to TRBJ1-1; 7 nucleotides line up with TRBD1. CDR3 size: 15 residues. The germline V gene encodes CDR1 SEHNR and CDR2 FQNEAQ (reference sequence). V shed 5 bases, J shed 4 bases, and the junction held 10 bases outside the gene matches.

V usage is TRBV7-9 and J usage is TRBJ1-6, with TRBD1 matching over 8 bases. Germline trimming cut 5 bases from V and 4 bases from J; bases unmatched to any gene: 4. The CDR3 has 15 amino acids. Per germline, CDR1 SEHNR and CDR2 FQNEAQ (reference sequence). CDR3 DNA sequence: TGTGCCAGCAGCGTGGACAGGGTTTATAATTCACCCCTCCACTTT. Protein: CASSVDRVYNSPLHF.

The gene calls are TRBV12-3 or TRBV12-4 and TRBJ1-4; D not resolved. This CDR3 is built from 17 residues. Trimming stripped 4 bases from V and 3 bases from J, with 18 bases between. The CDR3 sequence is CASSYSGGLKANEKLFF. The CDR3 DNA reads TGTGCCAGCAGTTACTCTGGAGGGTTGAAGGCTAATGAAAAACTGTTTTTT.

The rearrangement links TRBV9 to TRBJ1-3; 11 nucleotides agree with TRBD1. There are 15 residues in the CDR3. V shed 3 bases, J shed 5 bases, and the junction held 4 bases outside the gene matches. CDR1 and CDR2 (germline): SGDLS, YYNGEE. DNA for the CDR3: TGTGCCAGCAGCGCCGGACAGGGGGCTAGAAACACCATATATTTT. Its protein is CASSAGQGARNTIYF.

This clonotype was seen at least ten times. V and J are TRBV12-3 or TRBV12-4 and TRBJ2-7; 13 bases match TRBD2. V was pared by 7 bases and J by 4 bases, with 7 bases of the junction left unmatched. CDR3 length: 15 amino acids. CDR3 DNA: TGTGCCAGCAACCCTGGGACTAGCGGGAAATACGAGCAGTACTTC. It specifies CASNPGTSGKYEQYF.

The CDR3: CASSHASGSAAYEQYF. As DNA, the CDR3 is TGCGCCAGCAGCCATGCGAGCGGGAGTGCAGCCTACGAGCAGTACTTC. The chain uses TRBV4-3 and TRBJ2-7; 8 nucleotides align to TRBD2. The CDR3 has 16 amino acids. The junction had 9 bases not matched to a gene; V was cut back by 3 bases and J by 2 bases. Germline V gene data show CDR1 as LGHNA and CDR2 as YSLEER.